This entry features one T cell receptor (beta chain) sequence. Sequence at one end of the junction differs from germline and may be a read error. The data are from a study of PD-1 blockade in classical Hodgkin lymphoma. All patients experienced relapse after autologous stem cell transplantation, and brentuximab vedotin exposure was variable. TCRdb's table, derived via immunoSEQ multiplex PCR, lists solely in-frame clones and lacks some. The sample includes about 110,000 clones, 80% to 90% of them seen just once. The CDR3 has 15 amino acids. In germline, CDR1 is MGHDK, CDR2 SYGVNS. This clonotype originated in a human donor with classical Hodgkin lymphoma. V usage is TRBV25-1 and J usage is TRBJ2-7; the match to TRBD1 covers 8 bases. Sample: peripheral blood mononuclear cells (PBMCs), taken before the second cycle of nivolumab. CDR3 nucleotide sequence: TGTGCCAGCAGTGCTCCTCCGGGACAGGCCCTCATAACTCACTTC. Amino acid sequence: CASSAPPGQALITHF.